This TCR beta chain was identified in a study of cytomegalovirus exposure and HLA in healthy donors. V shed 8 bases, J shed 6 bases, and the junction held 9 bases outside the gene matches. Germline V CDR1 and CDR2: SEHNR, FQNEAQ (reference sequence). The length of the CDR3 is 15 residues. A remark on this clone: The antigen remains undetermined.

Study findings and constraints: In a later analysis, TCR association rates varied by HLA locus: DRB1 most, HLA-C fewest. An analysis that came later showed most CMV-associated TCR beta chains appearing HLA-restricted. A previous analysis found most TCR beta V segments productive roughly 87% or roughly 30% of the time. Within the data, a cluster of highly shared sequence variants was likely a sequencing artifact.

Both 60 Vbeta primers and 13 Jbeta primers went into the PCR. TCRdb's copy holds only in-frame clones and misses some; the assay was immunoSEQ multiplex PCR. The sample holds approximately 100,000 clones, about 80% seen once. This chain connects TRBV7-9 to TRBJ2-1; 11 bases fit TRBD2. The sequenced sample was PBMCs. This clonotype originated in a man between 40 and 49 years old in good health and CMV-seronegative. In DNA form, the CDR3 reads TGTGCCAGCCGAAGAATTAGCGGGGGGGCCAATGAGCAGTTCTTC. Its translation is CASRRISGGANEQFF.